This TCR beta chain appears in the sequencing data of a study of CD8 T cells in ankylosing spondylitis. Libraries of TCR beta came from quantitative 5'-RACE with molecular barcodes. TCRdb passed the 5' RACE reads through MiXCR, listing each CDR3 protein once. The sample lists some 330,000 distinct CDR3 sequences; 7% to 9% were seen once. About this clonotype: The antigen is unknown.

Regarding the study as a whole: Peripheral blood held disease-linked clones only at relatively low frequency, and these were CD8+. Significant enrichment of disease-linked clones was reportedly seen in matched ankylosing spondylitis synovial fluid. A motif in TCR beta, a set of eight highly homologous variants, appeared characteristic of ankylosing spondylitis blood.

Germline lookup yields CDR1 MGHDK and CDR2 SYGVNS. The length of the CDR3 is 15 residues. The V and J ends lost 5 bases and 5 bases, in that order; junction bases with no gene match: 8. The J gene is TRBJ2-2, the V gene TRBV25-1; 7 bases agree with TRBD1. This receptor was taken from a male donor with ankylosing spondylitis. Sequencing was carried out using blood, either unsorted or a sorted T cell fraction (not recorded which). The CDR3 nucleotides are TGTGCCAGCAGTAGACAGGGAAGGAGGACCGGGGAGCTGTTTTTT. This codes for CASSRQGRRTGELFF.